A selection of T cell receptor beta chains follows, all from one sample in a study of blood T cells in healthy people across ages. One entry per CDR3 protein results from TCRdb running MiXCR on the 5' RACE reads. This table has approximately 810,000 distinct CDR3 sequences, about 34% appearing once. Source material: blood. These receptors came from a man aged 18 to 30 in good health. Both conserved end residues are part of each CDR3. D genes are given only for firm matches. Clone size appears in some rows only: once, few, many, or a class for an expanded clone.

V gene,D gene,J gene,clone size,CDR3 protein,CDR3 DNA
TRBV4-1,NA,TRBJ1-1,few,CASSQDRVEAFF,TGCGCCAGCAGCCAAGACAGGGTTGAAGCTTTCTTT
TRBV14,NA,TRBJ2-7,NA,CASSLLGGAYNEQYF,TGTGCCAGCAGCCTTTTGGGCGGGGCCTACAATGAGCAGTACTTC
TRBV5-6,TRBD1,TRBJ2-5,many,CASSWDRSQETQYF,TGTGCCAGCAGTTGGGACAGATCGCAAGAGACCCAGTACTTC
TRBV12-3/TRBV12-4,NA,TRBJ1-1,NA,CASSSLYREAFF,TGTGCCAGCAGTTCCCTCTACAGGGAGGCTTTCTTT
TRBV7-9,NA,TRBJ1-1,NA,CASSLPGGTEAFF,TGTGCCAGCAGCTTGCCAGGCGGAACTGAAGCTTTCTTT
TRBV5-1,TRBD1,TRBJ1-5,NA,CASSFGQGANQPQHF,TGCGCCAGCAGCTTCGGGCAGGGGGCAAATCAGCCCCAGCATTTT
TRBV27,NA,TRBJ2-7,many,CASSLLAGYEQYF,TGTGCCAGCAGTTTACTCGCGGGGTACGAGCAGTACTTC
TRBV20-1,TRBD1,TRBJ1-1,NA,CSARTGTVAEAFF,TGCAGTGCCAGGACAGGGACGGTGGCTGAAGCTTTCTTT
TRBV5-1,TRBD2,TRBJ2-5,few,CASSLEPGGQETQYF,TGCGCCAGCAGCTTGGAGCCGGGGGGGCAAGAGACCCAGTACTTC
TRBV29-1,NA,TRBJ2-5,many,CSVVGQTQETQYF,TGCAGCGTTGTAGGGCAGACCCAAGAGACCCAGTACTTC
TRBV5-1,NA,TRBJ1-1,few,CASSLEDRNTEAFF,TGCGCCAGCAGCTTGGAGGACAGAAACACTGAAGCTTTCTTT
TRBV6-9,NA,TRBJ2-1,few,CARRYGQFF,TGTGCCAGAAGATATGGGCAGTTCTTC
TRBV20-1,NA,TRBJ2-3,NA,CGARVPDGGDTQYF,TGCGGTGCTAGAGTACCGGATGGTGGAGATACGCAGTATTTT
TRBV5-1,TRBD2,TRBJ2-2,few,CASSRTGTSAGELFF,TGCGCCAGCAGCCGAACCGGGACTAGCGCCGGGGAGCTGTTTTTT
TRBV5-6,TRBD2,TRBJ2-3,NA,CASSSGRLAGGLQYF,TGTGCCAGCAGCTCGGGGCGGCTAGCGGGGGGGTTGCAGTATTTT
TRBV12-3/TRBV12-4,TRBD1,TRBJ2-3,NA,CASSLVMTGGTDTQYF,TGTGCCAGCAGTTTAGTAATGACAGGGGGGACAGATACGCAGTATTTT
TRBV27,NA,TRBJ2-7,NA,CASSYRVSYGQYF,TGTGCCAGCAGCTACAGGGTGTCCTACGGGCAGTACTTC
TRBV4-2,NA,TRBJ2-3,NA,CASSQDASRLGGDDTQYF,TGTGCCAGCAGCCAAGATGCCTCACGGCTCGGGGGTGACGATACGCAGTATTTT
TRBV6-1,NA,TRBJ1-1,few,CASSAPGGITEAFF,TGTGCCAGCAGTGCCCCGGGGGGAATAACTGAAGCTTTCTTT
TRBV12-3/TRBV12-4,NA,TRBJ2-7,NA,CASSRTGRGDEQYF,TGTGCCAGCAGTCGAACCGGGAGAGGGGATGAGCAGTACTTC
TRBV9,NA,TRBJ2-5,few,CASSVGAAQETQYF,TGTGCCAGCAGCGTAGGGGCAGCCCAAGAGACCCAGTACTTC
TRBV6-2/TRBV6-3,NA,TRBJ2-1,NA,CASSHTGAGSYNEQFF,TGTGCCAGCAGTCATACTGGGGCGGGGAGCTACAATGAGCAGTTCTTC
TRBV7-9,NA,TRBJ2-1,NA,CASSPFSGPGQFF,TGTGCCAGCAGCCCCTTCTCGGGCCCCGGGCAGTTCTTC
TRBV2,TRBD1,TRBJ2-1,NA,CASSQQTRGTGGLGEQFF,TGTGCCAGCAGTCAACAAACACGGGGGACAGGGGGCCTAGGTGAGCAGTTCTTC
TRBV6-2/TRBV6-3,NA,TRBJ2-4,few,CASSLLGPSDSLDIQYF,TGTGCCAGCAGCCTACTCGGGCCTAGCGATTCACTGGACATTCAGTACTTC
TRBV10-2,NA,TRBJ2-5,NA,CASSELTDVDEQYF,TGCGCCAGCAGTGAATTGACAGACGTCGATGAGCAGTACTTC
TRBV7-9,TRBD1,TRBJ1-4,NA,CASSETGATNEKPFF,TGTGCCAGCAGCGAGACAGGGGCGACTAATGAAAAACCGTTTTTT
TRBV7-2,NA,TRBJ1-5,NA,CASSSAGSLSNQPQHF,TGTGCCAGCAGCTCAGCAGGCAGTCTAAGCAATCAGCCCCAGCATTTT
TRBV28,NA,TRBJ1-2,NA,CASSLGDESSYTF,TGTGCCAGCAGTTTGGGGGACGAGAGTAGCTACACCTTC
TRBV9,NA,TRBJ1-2,NA,CASSVPGRGYTF,TGTGCCAGCAGCGTACCAGGGCGCGGCTACACCTTC
TRBV4-3,NA,TRBJ1-4,few,CASSQGSEKLFF,TGCGCCAGCAGCCAAGGGAGTGAAAAACTGTTTTTT
TRBV6-6,NA,TRBJ2-5,many,CASSYSPWETQYF,TGTGCCAGCAGTTACTCGCCGTGGGAGACCCAGTACTTC
TRBV12-3/TRBV12-4,NA,TRBJ1-5,NA,CASSQGAGEGQPQHF,TGTGCCAGCAGTCAAGGGGCAGGGGAGGGGCAGCCCCAGCATTTT
TRBV12-3/TRBV12-4,NA,TRBJ2-1,NA,CASRPLRQRAGYEQFF,TGTGCCAGCAGACCGCTTAGGCAGAGGGCAGGGTATGAGCAGTTCTTC
TRBV3-1,TRBD1,TRBJ2-5,NA,CASSHRGLVDEQYF,TGTGCCAGCAGCCACAGGGGGCTGGTTGATGAGCAGTACTTC
TRBV5-1,NA,TRBJ2-5,few,CASSLIDRQETQYF,TGCGCCAGCAGCTTAATCGACAGGCAAGAGACCCAGTACTTC
TRBV12-5,NA,TRBJ1-1,NA,CASVTGTSNTEAFF,TGTGCTAGTGTCACCGGGACAAGTAACACTGAAGCTTTCTTT
TRBV7-8,NA,TRBJ1-5,few,CASSKQGPGNQPQHF,TGTGCCAGCAGCAAACAGGGACCTGGCAATCAGCCCCAGCATTTT
TRBV29-1,NA,TRBJ2-3,NA,CSVVPLTDTQYF,TGCAGCGTCGTTCCCCTCACAGATACGCAGTATTTT
TRBV6-2/TRBV6-3,NA,TRBJ2-7,NA,CASSYALALLPYEQYF,TGTGCCAGCAGTTACGCACTAGCCCTACTCCCCTACGAGCAGTACTTC
TRBV4-1,NA,TRBJ1-1,few,CASSQDSRSGTEAFF,TGCGCCAGCAGCCAAGACAGTCGATCAGGAACTGAAGCTTTCTTT
TRBV6-2/TRBV6-3,NA,TRBJ1-2,few,CASSYGGVYTF,TGTGCCAGCAGTTACGGGGGAGTCTACACCTTC